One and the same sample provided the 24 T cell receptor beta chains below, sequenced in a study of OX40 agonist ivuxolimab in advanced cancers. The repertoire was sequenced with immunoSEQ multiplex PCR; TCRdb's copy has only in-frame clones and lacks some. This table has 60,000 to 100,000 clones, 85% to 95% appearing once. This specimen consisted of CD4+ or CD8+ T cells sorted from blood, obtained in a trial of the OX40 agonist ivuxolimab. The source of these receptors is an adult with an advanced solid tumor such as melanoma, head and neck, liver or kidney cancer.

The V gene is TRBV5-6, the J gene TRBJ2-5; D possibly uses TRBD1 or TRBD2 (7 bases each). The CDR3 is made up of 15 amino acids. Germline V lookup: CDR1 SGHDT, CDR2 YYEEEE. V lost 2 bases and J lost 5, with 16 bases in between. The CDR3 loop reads CASSFDREGGETQYF. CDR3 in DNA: TGTGCCAGCAGCTTTGACAGGGAGGGGGGCGAGACCCAGTACTTC.

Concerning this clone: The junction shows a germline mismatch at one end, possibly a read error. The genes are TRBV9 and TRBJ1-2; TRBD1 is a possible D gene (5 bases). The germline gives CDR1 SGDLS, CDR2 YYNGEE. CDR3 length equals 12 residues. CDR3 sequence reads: CASRVGVYGYTF. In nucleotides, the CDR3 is TGTGCCAGCAGAGTAGGGGTCTATGGCTACACCTTC.

CDR3 amino acids: CASSLLRVEGEQYF. The CDR3 nucleotides are TGCGCCAGCAGCTTGCTCAGGGTGGAGGGCGAGCAGTACTTC. The chain joins TRBV5-1 to TRBJ2-7; D is possibly TRBD2 (6 bases). Germline V lookup: CDR1 SGHRS, CDR2 YFSETQ. The CDR3 runs to 14 residues. Trimming shortened V by 1 base and J by 6 bases, and 14 bases separated the two germline ends.

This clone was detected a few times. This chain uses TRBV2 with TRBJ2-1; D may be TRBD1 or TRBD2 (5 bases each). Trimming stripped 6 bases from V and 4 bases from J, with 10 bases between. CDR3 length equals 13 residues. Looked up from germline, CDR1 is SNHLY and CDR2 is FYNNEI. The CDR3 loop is CASRRGLYNEQFF. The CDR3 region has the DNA TGTGCCAGCAGGAGGGGCCTATACAATGAGCAGTTCTTC.

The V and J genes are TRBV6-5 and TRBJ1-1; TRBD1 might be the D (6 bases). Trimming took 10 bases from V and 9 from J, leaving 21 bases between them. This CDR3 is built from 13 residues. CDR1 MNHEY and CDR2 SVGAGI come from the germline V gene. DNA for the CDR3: TGTGCCACCTTCAACGTACAGGGACGGAAAGCTTTCTTT. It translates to CATFNVQGRKAFF.

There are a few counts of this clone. The CDR3: CASSFEQTSGGQSYEQYF. In DNA, the CDR3 is TGCGCCAGCAGTTTTGAACAGACTAGCGGGGGCCAATCCTACGAGCAGTACTTC. The V and J genes are TRBV4-1 and TRBJ2-7; 12 bases agree with TRBD2. Looked up from germline, CDR1 is MGHRA and CDR2 is YSYEKL. The CDR3 is 18 amino acids. Trimming took 6 bases from V and 1 from J; bases not matched to a gene: 13.

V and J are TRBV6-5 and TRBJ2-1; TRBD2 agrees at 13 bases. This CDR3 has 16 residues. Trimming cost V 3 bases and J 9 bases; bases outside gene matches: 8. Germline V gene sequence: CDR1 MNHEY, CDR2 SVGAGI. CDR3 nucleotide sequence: TGTGCCAGCAGTTATGCCCGACTAGCGGGGGGCGGTGAGCAGTTCTTC. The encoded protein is CASSYARLAGGGEQFF.

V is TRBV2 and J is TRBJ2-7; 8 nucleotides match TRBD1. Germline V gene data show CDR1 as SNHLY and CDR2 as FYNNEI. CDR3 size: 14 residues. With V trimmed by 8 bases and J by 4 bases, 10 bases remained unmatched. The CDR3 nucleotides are TGTGCCAGCCTGACCGGGACAGGTGGGTACGAGCAGTACTTC. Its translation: CASLTGTGGYEQYF. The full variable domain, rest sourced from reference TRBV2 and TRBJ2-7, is EPEVTQTPSHQVTQMGQEVILRCVPISNHLYFYWYRQILGQKVEFLVSFYNNEISEKSEIFDDQFSVERPDGSNFTLKIRSTKLEDSAMYFCASLTGTGGYEQYFGPGTRLTVT.

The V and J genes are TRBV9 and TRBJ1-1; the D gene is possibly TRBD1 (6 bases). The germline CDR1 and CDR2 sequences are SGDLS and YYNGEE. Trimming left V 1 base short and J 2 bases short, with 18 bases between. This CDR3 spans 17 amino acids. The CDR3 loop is CASSVKSVGGGNTEAFF. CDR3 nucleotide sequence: TGTGCCAGCAGCGTAAAAAGTGTAGGGGGAGGAAACACTGAAGCTTTCTTT.

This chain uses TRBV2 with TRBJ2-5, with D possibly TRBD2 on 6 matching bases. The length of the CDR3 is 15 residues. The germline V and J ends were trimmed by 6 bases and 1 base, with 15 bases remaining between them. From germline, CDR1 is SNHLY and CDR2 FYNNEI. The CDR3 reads CASSSNPGLQETQYF. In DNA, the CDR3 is TGTGCCAGCAGCTCAAATCCGGGACTCCAAGAGACCCAGTACTTC.

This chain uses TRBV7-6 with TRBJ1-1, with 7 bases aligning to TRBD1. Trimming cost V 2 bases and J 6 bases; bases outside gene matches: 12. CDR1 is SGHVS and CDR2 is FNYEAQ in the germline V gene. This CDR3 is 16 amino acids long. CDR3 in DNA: TGTGCCAGCAGCTTATCCGTGGGGGACAGAATAGCTGAAGCTTTCTTT. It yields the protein CASSLSVGDRIAEAFF.

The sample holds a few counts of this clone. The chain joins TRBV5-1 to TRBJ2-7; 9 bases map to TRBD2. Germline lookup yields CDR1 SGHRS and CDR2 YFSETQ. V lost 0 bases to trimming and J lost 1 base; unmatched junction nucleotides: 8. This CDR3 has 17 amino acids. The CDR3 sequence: CASSLGLAGLLSYEQYF. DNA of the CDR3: TGCGCCAGCAGCTTGGGGCTAGCGGGGCTCTTATCCTACGAGCAGTACTTC.

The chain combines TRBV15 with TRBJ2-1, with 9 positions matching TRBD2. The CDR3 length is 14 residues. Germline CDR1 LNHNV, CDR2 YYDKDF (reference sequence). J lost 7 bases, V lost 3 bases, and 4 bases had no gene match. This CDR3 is CATSRGTSLNEQFF. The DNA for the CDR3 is TGTGCCACCAGCAGGGGGACTAGCTTGAATGAGCAGTTCTTC.

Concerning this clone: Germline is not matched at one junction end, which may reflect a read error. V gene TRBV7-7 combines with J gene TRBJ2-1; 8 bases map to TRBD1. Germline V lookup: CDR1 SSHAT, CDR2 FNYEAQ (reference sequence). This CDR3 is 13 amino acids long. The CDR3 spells CASSLIQGAEQFF. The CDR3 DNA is TGTGCTAGCAGCTTAATCCAGGGGGCCGAGCAGTTCTTC. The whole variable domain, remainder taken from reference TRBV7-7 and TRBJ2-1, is GAGVSQSPRYKVTKRGQDVTLRCDPISSHATLYWYQQALGQGPEFLTYFNYEAQPDKSGLPSDRFSAERPEGSISTLTIQRTEQRDSAMYRCASSLIQGAEQFFGPGTRLTVL.

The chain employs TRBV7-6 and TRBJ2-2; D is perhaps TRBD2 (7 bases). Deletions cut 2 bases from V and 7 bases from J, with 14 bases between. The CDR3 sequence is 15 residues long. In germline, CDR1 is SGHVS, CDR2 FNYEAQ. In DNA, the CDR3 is TGTGCCAGCAGCTTAAGGACGGGGGGCCACGGGGAGCTGTTTTTT. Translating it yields CASSLRTGGHGELFF.

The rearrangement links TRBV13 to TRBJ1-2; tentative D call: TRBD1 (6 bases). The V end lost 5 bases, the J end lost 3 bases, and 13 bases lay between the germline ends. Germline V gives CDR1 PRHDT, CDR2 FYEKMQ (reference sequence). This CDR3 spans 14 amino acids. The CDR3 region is CASSPEGVDYGYTF. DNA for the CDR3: TGTGCCAGCAGCCCCGAGGGGGTCGACTATGGCTACACCTTC.

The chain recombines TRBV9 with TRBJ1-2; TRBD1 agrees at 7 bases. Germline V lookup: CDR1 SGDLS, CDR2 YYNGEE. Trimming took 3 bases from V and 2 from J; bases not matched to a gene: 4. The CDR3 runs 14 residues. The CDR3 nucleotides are TGTGCCAGCAGCGGTACAGGGGACAACTATGGCTACACCTTC. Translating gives CASSGTGDNYGYTF.

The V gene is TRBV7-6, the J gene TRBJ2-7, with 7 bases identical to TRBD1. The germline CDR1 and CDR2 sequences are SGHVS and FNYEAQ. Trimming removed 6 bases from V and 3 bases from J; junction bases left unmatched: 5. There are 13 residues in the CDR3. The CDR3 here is CASSYRGSYEQYF. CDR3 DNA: TGTGCCAGCAGTTACAGGGGTAGCTACGAGCAGTACTTC.

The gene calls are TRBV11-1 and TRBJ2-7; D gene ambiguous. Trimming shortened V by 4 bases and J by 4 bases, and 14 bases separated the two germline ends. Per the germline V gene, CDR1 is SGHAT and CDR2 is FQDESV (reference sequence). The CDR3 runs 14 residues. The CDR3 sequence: CASSWVPDTYEQYF. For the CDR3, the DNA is TGTGCCAGCAGCTGGGTTCCGGATACTTACGAGCAGTACTTC.

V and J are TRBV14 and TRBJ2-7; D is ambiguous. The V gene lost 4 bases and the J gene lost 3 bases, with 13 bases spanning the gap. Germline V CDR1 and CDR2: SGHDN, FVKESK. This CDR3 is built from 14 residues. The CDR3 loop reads CASSRGPPSYEQYF. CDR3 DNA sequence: TGTGCCAGCAGCCGTGGACCACCGAGCTACGAGCAGTACTTC.

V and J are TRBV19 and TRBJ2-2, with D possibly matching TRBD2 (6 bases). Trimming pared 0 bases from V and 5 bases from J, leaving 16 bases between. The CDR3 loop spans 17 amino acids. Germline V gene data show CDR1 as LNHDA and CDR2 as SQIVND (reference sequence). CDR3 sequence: CASSIDRSTSRTGELFF. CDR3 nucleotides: TGTGCCAGTAGTATAGATCGGTCGACTAGTCGGACCGGGGAGCTGTTTTTT.

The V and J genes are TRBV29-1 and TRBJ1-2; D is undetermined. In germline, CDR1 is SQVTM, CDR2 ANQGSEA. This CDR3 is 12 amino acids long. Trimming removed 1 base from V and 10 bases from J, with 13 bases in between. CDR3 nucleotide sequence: TGCAGCGTTGAAGGCAAATATGGCGACTACACCTTC. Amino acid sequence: CSVEGKYGDYTF.

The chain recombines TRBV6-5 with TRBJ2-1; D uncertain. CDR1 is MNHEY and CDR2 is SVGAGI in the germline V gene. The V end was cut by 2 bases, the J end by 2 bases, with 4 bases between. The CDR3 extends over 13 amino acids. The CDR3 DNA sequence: TGTGCCAGCAGTTACACAACCTACAATGAGCAGTTCTTC. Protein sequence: CASSYTTYNEQFF.

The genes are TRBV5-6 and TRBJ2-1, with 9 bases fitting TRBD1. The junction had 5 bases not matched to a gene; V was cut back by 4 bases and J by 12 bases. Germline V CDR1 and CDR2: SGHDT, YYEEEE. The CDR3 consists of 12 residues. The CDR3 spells CASSNQDRGQFF. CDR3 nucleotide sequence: TGTGCCAGCAGCAACCAGGACAGGGGGCAGTTCTTC.